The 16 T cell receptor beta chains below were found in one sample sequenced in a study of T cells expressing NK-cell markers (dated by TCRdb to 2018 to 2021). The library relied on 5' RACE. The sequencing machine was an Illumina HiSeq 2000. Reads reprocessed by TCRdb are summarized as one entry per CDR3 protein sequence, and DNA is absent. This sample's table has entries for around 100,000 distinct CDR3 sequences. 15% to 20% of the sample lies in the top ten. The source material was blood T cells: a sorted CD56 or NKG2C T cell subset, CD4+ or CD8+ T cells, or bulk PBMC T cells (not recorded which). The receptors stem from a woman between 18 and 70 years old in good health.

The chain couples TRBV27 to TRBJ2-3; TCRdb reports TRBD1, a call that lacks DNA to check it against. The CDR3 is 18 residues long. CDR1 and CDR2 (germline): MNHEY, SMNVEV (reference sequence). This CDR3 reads CASSLYGGQGASTDTQYF.

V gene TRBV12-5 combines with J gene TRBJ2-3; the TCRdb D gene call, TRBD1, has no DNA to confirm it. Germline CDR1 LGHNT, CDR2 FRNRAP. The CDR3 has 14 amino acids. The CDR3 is CASAQGDPTDTQYF. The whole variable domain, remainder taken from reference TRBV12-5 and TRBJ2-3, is DARVTQTPRHKVTEMGQEVTMRCQPILGHNTVFWYRQTMMQGLELLAYFRNRAPLDDSGMPKDRFSAEMPDATLATLKIQPSEPRDSAVYFCASAQGDPTDTQYFGPGTRLTVL.

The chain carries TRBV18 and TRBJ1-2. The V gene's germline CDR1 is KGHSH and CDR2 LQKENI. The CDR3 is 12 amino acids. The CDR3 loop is CASSPGHNGYTF.

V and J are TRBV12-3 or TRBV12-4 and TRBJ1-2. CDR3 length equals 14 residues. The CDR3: CASSLGTANYGYTF.

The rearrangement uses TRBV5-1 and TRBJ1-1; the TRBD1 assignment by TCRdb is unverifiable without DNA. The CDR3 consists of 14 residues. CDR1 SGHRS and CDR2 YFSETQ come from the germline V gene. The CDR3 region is CASSNYQGNTEAFF.

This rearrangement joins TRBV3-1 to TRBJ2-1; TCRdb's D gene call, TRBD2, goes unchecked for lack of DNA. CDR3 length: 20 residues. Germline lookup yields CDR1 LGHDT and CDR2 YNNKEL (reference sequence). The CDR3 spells CASSQLVSGIRRNRNNEQFF.

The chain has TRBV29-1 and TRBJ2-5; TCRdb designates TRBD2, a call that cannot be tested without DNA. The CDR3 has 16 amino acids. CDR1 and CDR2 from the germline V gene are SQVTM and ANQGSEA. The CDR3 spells CSVPGLTGTQGKTQYF.

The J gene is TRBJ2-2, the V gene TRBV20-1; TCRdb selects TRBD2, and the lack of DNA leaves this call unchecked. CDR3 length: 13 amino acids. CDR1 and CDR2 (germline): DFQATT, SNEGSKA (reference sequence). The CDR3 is CSASGAGFRELFF.

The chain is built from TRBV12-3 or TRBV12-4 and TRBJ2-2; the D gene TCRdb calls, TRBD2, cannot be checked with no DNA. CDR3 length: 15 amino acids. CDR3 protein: CASRTGLANTGELFF.

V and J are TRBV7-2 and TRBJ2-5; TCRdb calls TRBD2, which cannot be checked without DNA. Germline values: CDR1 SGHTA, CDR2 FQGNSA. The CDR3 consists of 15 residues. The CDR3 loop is CASSLGLGFSETQYF.

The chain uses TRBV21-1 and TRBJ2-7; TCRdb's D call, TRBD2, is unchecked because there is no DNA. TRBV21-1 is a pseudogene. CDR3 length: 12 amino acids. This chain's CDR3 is CASSKNLRQQYF.

The CDR3 sequence: CASSQEDHRADTQYF. J is TRBJ2-3 and V is TRBV4-3. The CDR3 spans 15 residues. Germline V lookup: CDR1 LGHNA, CDR2 YSLEER.

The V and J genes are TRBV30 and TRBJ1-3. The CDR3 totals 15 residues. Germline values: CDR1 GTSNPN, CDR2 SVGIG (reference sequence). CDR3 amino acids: CAWSDFFPSGNTIYF.

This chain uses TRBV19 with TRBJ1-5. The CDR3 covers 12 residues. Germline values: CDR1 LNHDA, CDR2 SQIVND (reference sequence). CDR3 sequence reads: CASSIGGQPQHF.

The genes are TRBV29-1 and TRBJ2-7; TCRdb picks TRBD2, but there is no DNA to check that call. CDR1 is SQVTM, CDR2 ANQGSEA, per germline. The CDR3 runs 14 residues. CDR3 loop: CSVEDGGSKDEQYF.

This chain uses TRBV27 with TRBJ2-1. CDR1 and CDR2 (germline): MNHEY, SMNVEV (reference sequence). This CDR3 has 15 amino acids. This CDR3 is CASSIAASSYNEQFF.